This T cell receptor beta chain was documented in a study of Ad26.COV2.S vaccination and SARS-CoV-2 variants. Overall study: Ad26.COV2.S was injected intramuscularly once or twice, 56 days apart.

Trimming took 1 base from V and 5 from J; bases not matched to a gene: 4. CDR3 size: 16 residues. CDR1 and CDR2 (germline): SGHRS, YFSETQ. Treatment in this sample: roughly 19 received Ad26.COV2.S at low or high dose, single or two shots; about 5 received placebo; per-sample allocation not given. Sampling was done on day 63 after the first vaccine or placebo injection. A Boston donor was an adult aged 18-55 years. Built on an Ad26 vector, the vaccine expressed Wuhan-strain SARS-CoV-2 spike. Sequencing used immunoSEQ multiplex PCR; TCRdb keeps in-frame clones, though not all of them. Seen here are around 420,000 clones, roughly 90% observed once, and the top ten hold approximately 4%.

V is TRBV5-1 and J is TRBJ2-2; TRBD2 aligns across 11 bases. The TCR originated in a person between 18 and 65 years old who received the Ad26.COV2.S COVID-19 vaccine or a placebo. The starting material was peripheral blood, obtained in a trial of Ad26.COV2.S vaccine versus placebo. The CDR3 protein is CASSLLLAGGTGELFF. The CDR3 DNA follows: TGCGCCAGCAGCTTGCTCCTAGCGGGGGGTACCGGGGAGCTGTTTTTT.